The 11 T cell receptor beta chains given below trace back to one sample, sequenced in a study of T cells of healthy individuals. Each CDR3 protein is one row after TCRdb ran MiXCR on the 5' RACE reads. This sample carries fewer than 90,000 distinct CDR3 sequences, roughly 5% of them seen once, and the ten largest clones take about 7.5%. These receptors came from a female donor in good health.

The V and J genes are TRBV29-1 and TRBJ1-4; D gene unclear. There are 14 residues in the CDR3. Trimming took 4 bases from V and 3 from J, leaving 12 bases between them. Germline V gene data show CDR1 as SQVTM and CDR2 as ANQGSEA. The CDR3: CSVGEGSANEKLFF. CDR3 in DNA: TGCAGCGTTGGGGAGGGATCAGCTAATGAAAAACTGTTTTTT.

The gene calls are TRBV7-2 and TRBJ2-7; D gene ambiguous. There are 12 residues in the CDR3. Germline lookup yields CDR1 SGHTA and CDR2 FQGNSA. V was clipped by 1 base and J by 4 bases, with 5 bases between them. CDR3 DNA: TGTGCCAGCAGCTTAGGCGCGTACGAGCAGTACTTC. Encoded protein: CASSLGAYEQYF.

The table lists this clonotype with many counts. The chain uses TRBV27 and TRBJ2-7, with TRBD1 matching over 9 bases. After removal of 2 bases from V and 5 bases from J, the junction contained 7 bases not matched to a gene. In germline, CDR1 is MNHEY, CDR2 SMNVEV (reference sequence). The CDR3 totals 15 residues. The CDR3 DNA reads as TGTGCCAGCAGTTTAGCTGGAACAGGGGGCCACGAGCAGTACTTC. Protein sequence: CASSLAGTGGHEQYF.

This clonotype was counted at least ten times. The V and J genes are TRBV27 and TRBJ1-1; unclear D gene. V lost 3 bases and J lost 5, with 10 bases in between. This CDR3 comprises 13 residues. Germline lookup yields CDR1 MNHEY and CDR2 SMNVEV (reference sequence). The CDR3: CASSFGRGTEAFF. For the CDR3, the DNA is TGTGCCAGCAGTTTTGGGCGAGGGACTGAAGCTTTCTTT.

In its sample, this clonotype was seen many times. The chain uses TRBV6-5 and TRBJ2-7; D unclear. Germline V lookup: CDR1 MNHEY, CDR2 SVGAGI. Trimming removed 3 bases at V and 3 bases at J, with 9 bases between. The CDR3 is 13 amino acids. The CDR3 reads CASSYSRLYEQYF. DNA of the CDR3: TGTGCCAGCAGTTATTCAAGACTCTACGAGCAGTACTTC.

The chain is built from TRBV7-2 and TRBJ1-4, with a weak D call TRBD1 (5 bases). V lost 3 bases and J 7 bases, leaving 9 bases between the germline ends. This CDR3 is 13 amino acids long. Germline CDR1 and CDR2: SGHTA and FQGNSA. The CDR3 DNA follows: TGTGCCAGCAGCTTGTTAGGGGTTGAAAAACTGTTTTTT. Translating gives CASSLLGVEKLFF. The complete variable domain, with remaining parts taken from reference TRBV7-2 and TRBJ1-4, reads GAGVSQSPSNKVTEKGKDVELRCDPISGHTALYWYRQSLGQGLEFLIYFQGNSAPDKSGLPSDRFSAERTGGSVSTLTIQRTQQEDSAVYLCASSLLGVEKLFFGSGTQLSVL.

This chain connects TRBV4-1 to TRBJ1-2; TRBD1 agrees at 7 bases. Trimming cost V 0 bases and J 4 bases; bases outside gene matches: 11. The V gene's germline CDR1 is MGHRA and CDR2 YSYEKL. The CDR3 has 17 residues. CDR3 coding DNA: TGCGCCAGCAGCCAAGAGTCCGGGACAGCCGGCCCCTATGGCTACACCTTC. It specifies CASSQESGTAGPYGYTF.

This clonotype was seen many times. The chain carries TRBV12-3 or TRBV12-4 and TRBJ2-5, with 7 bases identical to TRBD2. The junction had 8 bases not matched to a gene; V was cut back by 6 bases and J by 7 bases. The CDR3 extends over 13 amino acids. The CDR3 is CASSPGLVVTQYF. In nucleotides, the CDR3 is TGTGCCAGCAGCCCCGGACTAGTCGTGACCCAGTACTTC.

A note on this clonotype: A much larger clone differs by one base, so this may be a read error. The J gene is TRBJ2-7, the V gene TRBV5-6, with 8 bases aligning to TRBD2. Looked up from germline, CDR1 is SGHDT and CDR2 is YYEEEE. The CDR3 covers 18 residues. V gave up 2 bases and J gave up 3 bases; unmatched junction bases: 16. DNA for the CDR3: TGTGCCAGCAGCTTTGTCGGGAGGGGGGATGACCTTGTCTACGAGCAGTACTTC. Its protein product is CASSFVGRGDDLVYEQYF.

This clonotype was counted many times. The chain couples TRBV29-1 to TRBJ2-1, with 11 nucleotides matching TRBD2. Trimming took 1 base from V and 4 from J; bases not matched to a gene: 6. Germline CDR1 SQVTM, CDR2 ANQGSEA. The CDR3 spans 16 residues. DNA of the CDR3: TGCAGCGTTGAAGTTGGGGTAGCGGGAGGGTACAATGAGCAGTTCTTC. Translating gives CSVEVGVAGGYNEQFF.

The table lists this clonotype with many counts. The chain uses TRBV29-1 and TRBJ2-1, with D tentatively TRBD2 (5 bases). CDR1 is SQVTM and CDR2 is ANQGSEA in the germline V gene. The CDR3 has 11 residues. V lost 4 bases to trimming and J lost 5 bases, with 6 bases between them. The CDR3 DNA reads TGCAGCGTTGGAGGGAACAATGAGCAGTTCTTC. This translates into CSVGGNNEQFF.